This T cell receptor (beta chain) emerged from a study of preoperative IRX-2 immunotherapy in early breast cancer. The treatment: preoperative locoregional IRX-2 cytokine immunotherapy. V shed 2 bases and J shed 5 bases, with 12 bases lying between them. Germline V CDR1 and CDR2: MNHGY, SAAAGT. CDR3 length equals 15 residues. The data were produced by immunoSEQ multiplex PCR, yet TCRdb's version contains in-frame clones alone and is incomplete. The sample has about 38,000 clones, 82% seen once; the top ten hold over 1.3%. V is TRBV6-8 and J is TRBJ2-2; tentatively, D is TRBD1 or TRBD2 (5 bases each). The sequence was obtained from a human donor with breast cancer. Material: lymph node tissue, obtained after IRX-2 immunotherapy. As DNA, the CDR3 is TGTGCCAGCAGTTACAGGGACCCTTTAACCGGGGAGCTGTTTTTT. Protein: CASSYRDPLTGELFF.